This T cell receptor beta chain was found in a study of response to subunit inactivated influenza vaccine. Broader study findings: Few additional T cells are recruited per seasonal influenza vaccination, authors suggested.

TCRdb processed the RT-PCR reads anew with MiXCR; each CDR3 protein has one entry. The sample contains 560,000 or so distinct CDR3 sequences, less than 10% of which appear only once. This clonotype was counted between two and nine times. Its antigen is currently unknown. Trimming cost V 0 bases and J 8 bases, with 10 bases left between them. The V gene's germline CDR1 is SQVTM and CDR2 ANQGSEA. This CDR3 has 12 residues. This sequence joins TRBV29-1 and TRBJ1-2; D unclear. Sample: PBMCs from blood, taken 23 to 25 months after vaccination. This sequence originates from a man between 50 and 75 years old who received an inactivated influenza vaccine. CDR3 sequence reads: CSVEDPKEGYTF. Written as DNA, the CDR3 is TGCAGCGTTGAAGATCCTAAGGAGGGCTACACCTTC.